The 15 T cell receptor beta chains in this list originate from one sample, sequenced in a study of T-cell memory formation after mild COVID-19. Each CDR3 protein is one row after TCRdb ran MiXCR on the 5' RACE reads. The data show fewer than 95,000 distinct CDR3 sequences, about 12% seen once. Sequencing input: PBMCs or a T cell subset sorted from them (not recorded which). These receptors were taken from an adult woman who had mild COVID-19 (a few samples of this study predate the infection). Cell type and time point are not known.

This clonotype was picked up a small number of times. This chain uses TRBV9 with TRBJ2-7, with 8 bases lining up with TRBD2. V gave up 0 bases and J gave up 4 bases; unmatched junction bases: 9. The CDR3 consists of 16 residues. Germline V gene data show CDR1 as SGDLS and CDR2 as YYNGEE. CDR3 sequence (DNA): TGTGCCAGCAGCGTAGGACTAGCGCAGGCCTCGTACGAGCAGTACTTC. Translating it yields CASSVGLAQASYEQYF.

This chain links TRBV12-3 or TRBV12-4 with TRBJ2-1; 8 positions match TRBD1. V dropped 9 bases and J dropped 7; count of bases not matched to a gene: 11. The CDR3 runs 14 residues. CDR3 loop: CASTARTGWNEQFF. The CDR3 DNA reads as TGTGCCAGTACAGCTAGGACAGGGTGGAATGAGCAGTTCTTC.

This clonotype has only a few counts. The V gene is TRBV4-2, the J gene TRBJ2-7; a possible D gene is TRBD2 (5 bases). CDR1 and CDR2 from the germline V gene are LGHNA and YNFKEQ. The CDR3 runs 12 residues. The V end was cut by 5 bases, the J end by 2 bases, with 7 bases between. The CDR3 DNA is TGTGCCAGCAGCGGAGGTCCCTACGAGCAGTACTTC. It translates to CASSGGPYEQYF.

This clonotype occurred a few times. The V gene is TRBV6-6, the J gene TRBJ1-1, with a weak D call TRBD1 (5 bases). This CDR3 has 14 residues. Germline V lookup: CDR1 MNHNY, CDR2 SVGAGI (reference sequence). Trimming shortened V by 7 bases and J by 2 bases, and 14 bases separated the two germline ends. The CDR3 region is CASTTGGLNTEAFF. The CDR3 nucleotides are TGTGCCAGCACCACCGGGGGTTTAAACACTGAAGCTTTCTTT.

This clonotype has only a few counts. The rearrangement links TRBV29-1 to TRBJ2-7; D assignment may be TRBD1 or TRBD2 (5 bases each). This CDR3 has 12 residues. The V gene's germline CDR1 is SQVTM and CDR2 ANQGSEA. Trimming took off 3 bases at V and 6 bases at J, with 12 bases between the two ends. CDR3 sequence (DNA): TGCAGCGTTGATATCATGGGGGTCGAGCAGTACTTC. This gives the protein CSVDIMGVEQYF.

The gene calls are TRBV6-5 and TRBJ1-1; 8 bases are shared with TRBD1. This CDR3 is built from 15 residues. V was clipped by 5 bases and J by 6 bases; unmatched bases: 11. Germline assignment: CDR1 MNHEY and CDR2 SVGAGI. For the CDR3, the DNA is TGTGCCAGCAGTCGGACCCGACAGGGGTTGCCTGAAGCTTTCTTT. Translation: CASSRTRQGLPEAFF.

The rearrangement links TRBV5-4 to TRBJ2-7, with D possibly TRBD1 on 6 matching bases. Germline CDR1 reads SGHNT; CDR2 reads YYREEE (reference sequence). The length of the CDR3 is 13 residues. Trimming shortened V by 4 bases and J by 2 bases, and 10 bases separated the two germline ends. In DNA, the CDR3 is TGTGCCAGCAGCCGGGACACGACCTACGAGCAGTACTTC. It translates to CASSRDTTYEQYF.

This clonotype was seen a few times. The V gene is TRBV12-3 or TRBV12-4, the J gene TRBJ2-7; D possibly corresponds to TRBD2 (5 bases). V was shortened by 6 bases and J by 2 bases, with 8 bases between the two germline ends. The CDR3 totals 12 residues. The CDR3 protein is CASRDGTYEQYF. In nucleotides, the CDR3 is TGTGCCAGCAGGGACGGGACCTACGAGCAGTACTTC.

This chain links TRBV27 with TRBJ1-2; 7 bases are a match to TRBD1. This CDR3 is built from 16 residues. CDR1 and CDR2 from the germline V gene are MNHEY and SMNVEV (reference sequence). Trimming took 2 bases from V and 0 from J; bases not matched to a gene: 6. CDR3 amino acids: CASSLAGQGANYGYTF. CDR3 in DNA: TGTGCCAGCAGTTTAGCGGGGCAGGGGGCTAACTATGGCTACACCTTC.

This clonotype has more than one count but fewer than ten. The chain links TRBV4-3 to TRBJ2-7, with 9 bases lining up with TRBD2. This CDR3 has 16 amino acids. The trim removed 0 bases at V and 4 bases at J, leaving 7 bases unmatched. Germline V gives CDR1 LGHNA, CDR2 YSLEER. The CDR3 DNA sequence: TGCGCCAGCAGCCAAGAGTCCCTAGCGGGAAGATACGAGCAGTACTTC. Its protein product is CASSQESLAGRYEQYF.

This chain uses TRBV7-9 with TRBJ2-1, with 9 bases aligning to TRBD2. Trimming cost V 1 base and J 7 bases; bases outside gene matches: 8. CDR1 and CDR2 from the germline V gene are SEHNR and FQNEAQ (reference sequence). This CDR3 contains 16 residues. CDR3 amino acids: CASSLVVSGSWNEQFF. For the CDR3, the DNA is TGTGCCAGCAGCTTAGTGGTTAGCGGGAGCTGGAATGAGCAGTTCTTC.

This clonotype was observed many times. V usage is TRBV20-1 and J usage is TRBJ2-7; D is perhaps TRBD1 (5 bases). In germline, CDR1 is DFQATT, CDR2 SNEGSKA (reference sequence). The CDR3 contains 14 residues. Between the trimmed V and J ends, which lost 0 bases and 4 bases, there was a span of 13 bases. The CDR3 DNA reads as TGCAGTGCTAGAGATCTAACAGGCCCTTACGAGCAGTACTTC. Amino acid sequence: CSARDLTGPYEQYF.

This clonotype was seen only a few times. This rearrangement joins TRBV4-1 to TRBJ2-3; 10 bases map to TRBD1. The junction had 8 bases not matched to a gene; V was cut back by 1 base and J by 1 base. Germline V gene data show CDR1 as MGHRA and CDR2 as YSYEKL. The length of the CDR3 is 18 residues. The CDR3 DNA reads TGCGCCAGCAGCCAAGTTTACGGGGGGACAGGGGGCACAGATACGCAGTATTTT. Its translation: CASSQVYGGTGGTDTQYF.

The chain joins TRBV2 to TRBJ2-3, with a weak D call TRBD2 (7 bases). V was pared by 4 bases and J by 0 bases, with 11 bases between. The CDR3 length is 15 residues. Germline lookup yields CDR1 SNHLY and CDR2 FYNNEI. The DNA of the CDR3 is TGTGCCAGCAGTGGGGCGGGGGCCAGCACAGATACGCAGTATTTT. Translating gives CASSGAGASTDTQYF.

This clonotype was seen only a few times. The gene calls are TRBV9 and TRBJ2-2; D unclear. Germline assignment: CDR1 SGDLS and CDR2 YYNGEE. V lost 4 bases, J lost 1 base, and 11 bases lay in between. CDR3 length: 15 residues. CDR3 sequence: CASSPASLNTGELFF. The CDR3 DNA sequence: TGTGCCAGCAGCCCCGCGAGTTTGAACACCGGGGAGCTGTTTTTT.